This T cell receptor beta chain was observed in a study of CD8+CD57+ T cells in acquired aplastic anemia. This clonotype came up a few times. TCR beta VDJ combinations and CDR3 sequences were profiled from genomic DNA. From the reads, TCRdb called clonotypes with MiXCR, one entry per CDR3 protein. The sample has 250,000 to 300,000 distinct CDR3 sequences, 56% seen once. Patients included in sequencing had previously demonstrated CD8+CD57+ cell expansion by flow cytometry. Germline CDR1 and CDR2: LGHDT and YNNKEL (reference sequence). There are 17 residues in the CDR3. V was pared by 1 base and J by 0 bases, with 13 bases between.

The sequence derives from a human donor with aplastic anemia. V and J are TRBV3-1 and TRBJ2-4; D ambiguous. Sequenced: sorted CD4+, CD8+, or CD8+CD57+ T cells (not recorded which) from PBMCs. The CDR3 coding sequence is TGTGCCAGCAGCCAAGCGGTTGTGGCTAGAGCCAAAAACATTCAGTACTTC. Protein product: CASSQAVVARAKNIQYF.